This TCR beta chain was recovered during a study of long-term antiretroviral therapy in people with HIV (dated by TCRdb to between 2021 and 2024). About the investigation overall: Collection of the earliest samples took place about a decade ahead of the 2015 WHO recommendation for immediate ART, at a time when ART was typically delayed until CD4 counts fell. No cross-contamination during QIAcube processing turned up in test extractions that ran a monoclonal T-cell line alongside 25 to 35 polyclonal samples. The cohort contributed about 200 cryopreserved PBMC samples from around 30 adults with confirmed HIV infection, collected serially over a mean of 6 years (range 1-12). Among the 30 or so participants with HIV, ten to eleven were female. This retrospective serial study examined whether starting ART and sustained HIV suppression were associated with changes in the composition and diversity of the TRB repertoire in peripheral blood.

The immunoSEQ hsTCRB v3.0 assay was used at survey level resolution to sequence the TRB variable region. The target sequencing depth for TRB was about 35,000-50,000 T-cell genomes per sample. Pooled TRB libraries were sequenced on an Illumina MiSeq with a v3 150-cycle kit. In the authors' own workflow: Analysis of repertoires was carried out in R inside a reproducible Nextflow workflow spanning QC, data transformation and analysis. LymphoSeq2, an R package for exploring AIRR-Seq data, was used to implement custom analyses. Several samples that produced fewer than 5000 total TRB sequences were removed, so some 190 HIV repertoires were analyzed. Among the 170 to 200 retained HIV repertoires, under 65 were collected before ART initiation and roughly 130 after ART initiation. Repertoires were downsampled to 5000 TRB nucleotide sequences, with summary statistics averaged over 100 downsampling iterations. TRB sequences were retained for analysis only if CDR3 regions of at least seven amino acids were present. Diversity was assessed using a clonality score derived from Shannon entropy and using the Gini coefficient. In the repertoire networks, any two of the top 5000 CDR3 amino acid sequences were connected whenever the two sequences differed by an edit distance of one. GLIPH2 predicted antigen specificity groups and MHC restriction for TRB CDR3 amino acid sequences. To flag known associations with CMV, EBV, HIV or tissue antigens, CDR3 amino acid sequences were compared against VDJdb and McPAS-TCR. Pre-ART, post-ART and control groups were compared with Wilcoxon signed-rank tests and Holm-Bonferroni correction. TCRdb retrieved this table from immuneACCESS and kept in-frame rearrangements only. Not all clones are present; in checked studies, unresolved V genes account for under half, and no reason is known for the remainder. That table supplies the V and J calls and clone size; D and trimming were determined from the DNA. Counted in this sample were around 40,000 clones; about 88% of them appeared once. The top ten clones comprise about 4% of the sample.

Points on this clone: Its antigen is currently not known. One base away there is no much larger clone; base qualities are not given.

Taken from the germline V gene, the CDR1 and CDR2 loops are MRHNA and SNTAGT. The CDR3 covers 11 residues, taking in both the cysteine and the phenylalanine. Only the CDR3 portion is preserved as DNA: 33 bases, with reading frame beginning at the first base. Trimming at the junction amounts to 2 bases on V and 6 bases on J, and the germline ends lie 4 bases apart. Participants were included only if at least one PBMC sample before ART initiation and at least two post-ART samples were available. Every participant with HIV received treatment in the United States of America. Before DNA extraction, cryopreserved samples of about 0.95-11 million PBMC were thawed and washed. At the time of the earliest PBMC sample for each participant with HIV, ages ranged from roughly 23 to 60 years. PBMC samples were contributed by each participant from 1-4 timepoints before ART initiation and 2-8 timepoints after ART initiation, with a median of 7 samples. Serial HIV viral load, CD4+ T-cell count, ART history and demographic data were obtained for every participant. Genomic DNA was extracted from unsorted PBMC with a Qiagen kit on a QIAcube, with processing performed in batches of 12 samples.

The study at large found these results: Limited PBMC availability meant only the TCR beta chain was sequenced, without alpha chain pairing. Inferences about post-ART repertoire changes are limited because no data were available on ART adherence, viral resistance or therapy changes. The samples span the years 2004 to 2017, and the ART regimens used at that time may not be as effective as current regimens. Because pre-ART samples had limited cell numbers, profiling was done on unsorted PBMC rather than on sorted CD4+ and CD8+ T cells. Expanded TRB clones identified before ART initiation dominated the repertoire at all time points, although this dominance fluctuated and declined in many PLHIV after ART. Starting ART was linked to a significant rise in TRB diversity, yet even with long-term ART the diversity remained significantly lower than in transplant donor controls. HIV repertoires had narrower CDR3 length ranges than controls, and the network structure suggested an antigen-experienced repertoire that shifted only slightly toward naive after ART.

The chain was built from TRBV6-4 and TRBJ1-2; no D gene call is confident. The sample in question was unsorted PBMCs, obtained just before starting antiretroviral therapy. The receptor was isolated from a young woman with HIV. This receptor has the CDR3 CASSDNNGYTF. Read as DNA, the sequence is TGTGCCAGCAGTGACAATAATGGCTACACCTTC.